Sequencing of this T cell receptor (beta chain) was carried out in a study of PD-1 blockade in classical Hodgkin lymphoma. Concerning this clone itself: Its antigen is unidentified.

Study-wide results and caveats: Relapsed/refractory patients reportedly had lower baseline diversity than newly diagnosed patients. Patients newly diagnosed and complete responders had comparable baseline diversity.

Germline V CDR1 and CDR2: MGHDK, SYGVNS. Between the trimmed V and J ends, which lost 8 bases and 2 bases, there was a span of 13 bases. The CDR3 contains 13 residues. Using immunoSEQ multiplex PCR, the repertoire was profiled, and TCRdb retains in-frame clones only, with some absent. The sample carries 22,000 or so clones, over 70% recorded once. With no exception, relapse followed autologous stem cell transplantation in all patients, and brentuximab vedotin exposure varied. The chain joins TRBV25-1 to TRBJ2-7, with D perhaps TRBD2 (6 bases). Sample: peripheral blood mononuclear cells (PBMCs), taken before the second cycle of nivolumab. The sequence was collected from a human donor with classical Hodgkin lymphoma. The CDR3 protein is CASRGFPAYEQYF. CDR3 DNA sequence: TGTGCCAGCCGGGGGTTTCCAGCCTACGAGCAGTACTTC.